These T cell receptor beta chains were read from a single sample in a study of cytomegalovirus exposure and HLA in healthy donors. Sequenced by immunoSEQ multiplex PCR; TCRdb stores in-frame clones only, minus some. The profile covers 120,000 or so clones, with 80% to 90% appearing a single time and about 1.8% taken by the ten largest. The sequenced sample was PBMCs. These receptors were collected from a man between 35 and 55 years old in good health and CMV-seronegative. CDR3s include the opening cysteine and the closing phenylalanine or tryptophan. The D gene is left open where the match is weak. Part of the rows lack a size; the others show once, few, many or a class for expanded clones.

v_gene: TRBV28; j_gene: TRBJ1-5; abundance: NA; d_gene: NA; CDR3aa: CASSSAGGSFNQPQHF; CDR3nt: TGTGCCAGCAGCTCCGCCGGAGGGAGCTTCAATCAGCCCCAGCATTTT
v_gene: TRBV27; j_gene: TRBJ1-2; abundance: NA; d_gene: NA; CDR3aa: CAIPKPGHSYGYTF; CDR3nt: TGTGCCATTCCAAAACCGGGACACAGCTATGGCTACACCTTC
v_gene: TRBV6-5; j_gene: TRBJ2-1; abundance: NA; d_gene: NA; CDR3aa: CASSYSGEGYNEQFF; CDR3nt: TGTGCCAGCAGTTATAGCGGAGAGGGGTACAATGAGCAGTTCTTC
v_gene: TRBV5-1; j_gene: TRBJ2-5; abundance: few; d_gene: TRBD1; CDR3aa: CASSSTGTGGGVLETQYF; CDR3nt: TGCGCCAGCAGCTCCACCGGGACAGGGGGAGGGGTGTTAGAGACCCAGTACTTC
v_gene: TRBV7-9; j_gene: TRBJ2-5; abundance: NA; d_gene: TRBD1; CDR3aa: CASSLNPPGTGIGETQYF; CDR3nt: TGTGCCAGCAGCTTAAATCCTCCTGGGACAGGTATTGGGGAGACCCAGTACTTC
v_gene: TRBV30; j_gene: TRBJ2-7; abundance: NA; d_gene: NA; CDR3aa: CAWSVGGYEQYF; CDR3nt: TGTGCCTGGAGTGTAGGAGGGTACGAGCAGTACTTC
v_gene: TRBV14; j_gene: TRBJ1-5; abundance: NA; d_gene: TRBD1; CDR3aa: CASSLDRGGIQPQHF; CDR3nt: TGTGCCAGCAGCCTAGACAGGGGAGGGATTCAGCCCCAGCATTTT
v_gene: TRBV4-3; j_gene: TRBJ2-1; abundance: NA; d_gene: NA; CDR3aa: CASSQGLGSGNEQFF; CDR3nt: TGCGCCAGCAGCCAAGGACTAGGGTCCGGCAATGAGCAGTTCTTC
v_gene: TRBV10-3; j_gene: TRBJ2-6; abundance: NA; d_gene: TRBD2; CDR3aa: CAISLGLAGAGANVLTF; CDR3nt: TGTGCCATCAGCCTAGGACTAGCGGGAGCTGGGGCCAACGTCCTGACTTTC
v_gene: TRBV29-1; j_gene: TRBJ2-5; abundance: NA; d_gene: TRBD2; CDR3aa: CSVHGGQETQYF; CDR3nt: TGCAGCGTGCACGGGGGGCAAGAGACCCAGTACTTC
v_gene: TRBV4-3; j_gene: TRBJ1-2; abundance: NA; d_gene: NA; CDR3aa: CASSQDRQGIRANYGYTF; CDR3nt: TGCGCCAGCAGCCAAGATCGTCAGGGAATACGGGCTAACTATGGCTACACCTTC
v_gene: TRBV15; j_gene: TRBJ2-5; abundance: NA; d_gene: NA; CDR3aa: CATSSGGLEETQYF; CDR3nt: TGTGCCACCAGCTCCGGTGGACTCGAAGAGACCCAGTACTTC
v_gene: TRBV28; j_gene: TRBJ1-5; abundance: NA; d_gene: NA; CDR3aa: CASSLGHANQPQHF; CDR3nt: TGTGCCAGCAGTTTAGGACACGCGAATCAGCCCCAGCATTTT
v_gene: TRBV5-1; j_gene: TRBJ1-1; abundance: NA; d_gene: NA; CDR3aa: CASSLSGLNTEAFF; CDR3nt: TGCGCCAGCAGCCTAAGCGGTCTGAACACTGAAGCTTTCTTT
v_gene: TRBV11-2; j_gene: TRBJ2-7; abundance: NA; d_gene: NA; CDR3aa: CASRMGGQTINSYEQYF; CDR3nt: TGTGCCAGCAGAATGGGGGGACAGACGATTAACTCCTACGAGCAGTACTTC
v_gene: TRBV19; j_gene: TRBJ1-2; abundance: NA; d_gene: TRBD1; CDR3aa: CASSRDRATYGYTF; CDR3nt: TGTGCCAGTAGCCGGGACAGGGCAACCTATGGCTACACCTTC
v_gene: TRBV6-4; j_gene: TRBJ1-1; abundance: few; d_gene: NA; CDR3aa: CASRQHGQGTEAFF; CDR3nt: TGTGCCAGCAGACAGCACGGTCAGGGTACTGAAGCTTTCTTT
v_gene: TRBV11-2; j_gene: TRBJ2-3; abundance: once; d_gene: NA; CDR3aa: CASSPSADTQYF; CDR3nt: TGTGCCAGCAGTCCGAGTGCAGATACGCAGTATTTT
v_gene: TRBV7-8; j_gene: TRBJ1-2; abundance: once; d_gene: TRBD1; CDR3aa: CASSPQPGQGGYGYTF; CDR3nt: TGTGCCAGCAGTCCACAGCCGGGACAGGGGGGGTATGGCTACACCTTC
v_gene: TRBV4-1; j_gene: TRBJ2-3; abundance: NA; d_gene: TRBD2; CDR3aa: CASSPPSLAGLDTQYF; CDR3nt: TGCGCCAGCAGCCCCCCTTCACTAGCGGGGTTAGATACGCAGTATTTT
v_gene: TRBV30; j_gene: TRBJ1-2; abundance: NA; d_gene: NA; CDR3aa: CAWSVGAAGYTF; CDR3nt: TGTGCCTGGAGTGTGGGGGCAGCTGGCTACACCTTC
v_gene: TRBV10-2; j_gene: TRBJ2-7; abundance: NA; d_gene: TRBD1; CDR3aa: CASSELLGTGGEQYF; CDR3nt: TGCGCCAGCAGTGAGCTATTAGGGACAGGGGGCGAGCAGTACTTC
v_gene: TRBV4-2; j_gene: TRBJ1-4; abundance: NA; d_gene: TRBD1; CDR3aa: CASSQGTGGTGEKLFF; CDR3nt: TGTGCCAGCAGCCAAGGGACAGGGGGCACGGGTGAAAAACTGTTTTTT
v_gene: TRBV27; j_gene: TRBJ2-5; abundance: NA; d_gene: TRBD1; CDR3aa: CASSSWTGGREETQYF; CDR3nt: TGTGCCAGCAGTTCCTGGACAGGGGGCCGTGAAGAGACCCAGTACTTC
v_gene: TRBV13; j_gene: TRBJ2-5; abundance: NA; d_gene: TRBD2; CDR3aa: CASSLSSGQETQYF; CDR3nt: TGTGCCAGCAGCTTATCTAGCGGGCAAGAGACCCAGTACTTC
v_gene: TRBV30; j_gene: TRBJ2-3; abundance: NA; d_gene: NA; CDR3aa: CAWSVPGFGDTQYF; CDR3nt: TGTGCCTGGAGTGTCCCGGGATTCGGAGATACGCAGTATTTT
v_gene: TRBV6-1; j_gene: TRBJ1-1; abundance: NA; d_gene: NA; CDR3aa: CASSESRGSPTGAFF; CDR3nt: TGTGCCAGCAGTGAATCTCGTGGCTCGCCCACAGGTGCTTTCTTT
v_gene: TRBV27; j_gene: TRBJ1-4; abundance: NA; d_gene: NA; CDR3aa: CASSLPVLINEKLFF; CDR3nt: TGTGCCAGCAGTTTACCGGTCTTAATTAATGAAAAACTGTTTTTT
v_gene: TRBV18; j_gene: TRBJ2-7; abundance: NA; d_gene: TRBD1; CDR3aa: CASSPGTGWYEQYF; CDR3nt: TGTGCCAGCTCACCCGGGACAGGTTGGTACGAGCAGTACTTC
v_gene: TRBV14; j_gene: TRBJ1-4; abundance: NA; d_gene: NA; CDR3aa: CASSRGSKLFF; CDR3nt: TGTGCCAGCAGTCGTGGGAGCAAACTGTTTTTT
v_gene: TRBV28; j_gene: TRBJ2-7; abundance: few; d_gene: NA; CDR3aa: CASTNPRGGQYF; CDR3nt: TGTGCCAGCACTAACCCGAGAGGAGGGCAGTACTTC
v_gene: TRBV19; j_gene: TRBJ1-1; abundance: NA; d_gene: TRBD1; CDR3aa: CASTHRGRGTEAFF; CDR3nt: TGTGCCAGTACCCACAGGGGTAGGGGCACTGAAGCTTTCTTT
v_gene: TRBV4-3; j_gene: TRBJ2-3; abundance: NA; d_gene: NA; CDR3aa: CASSQGVSQATDTQYF; CDR3nt: TGCGCCAGCAGCCAAGGGGTATCTCAGGCCACAGATACGCAGTATTTT
v_gene: TRBV6-5; j_gene: TRBJ2-7; abundance: NA; d_gene: NA; CDR3aa: CASSYSEGGYEQYF; CDR3nt: TGTGCCAGCAGTTACTCCGAGGGAGGTTACGAGCAGTACTTC
v_gene: TRBV30; j_gene: TRBJ2-1; abundance: NA; d_gene: NA; CDR3aa: CAWSFLSSYNEQFF; CDR3nt: TGTGCCTGGAGTTTTCTGAGCTCCTACAATGAGCAGTTCTTC
v_gene: TRBV5-8; j_gene: TRBJ2-7; abundance: NA; d_gene: TRBD2; CDR3aa: CASSIGLAGVGEQYF; CDR3nt: TGTGCCAGCAGCATCGGACTAGCGGGAGTAGGTGAGCAGTACTTC
v_gene: TRBV13; j_gene: TRBJ2-1; abundance: NA; d_gene: TRBD2; CDR3aa: CASSFLPGLAGAGRNNEQFF; CDR3nt: TGTGCCAGCAGCTTCCTCCCGGGACTAGCGGGAGCTGGACGCAACAATGAGCAGTTCTTC
v_gene: TRBV11-1; j_gene: TRBJ2-1; abundance: NA; d_gene: TRBD1; CDR3aa: CASSLAGTGEFNEQFF; CDR3nt: TGTGCCAGCAGTTTAGCCGGGACAGGGGAGTTCAATGAGCAGTTCTTC
v_gene: TRBV13; j_gene: TRBJ2-7; abundance: NA; d_gene: TRBD2; CDR3aa: CASSLRAGGQIYEQYF; CDR3nt: TGTGCCAGCAGCTTAAGGGCGGGGGGCCAAATCTACGAGCAGTACTTC
v_gene: TRBV2; j_gene: TRBJ1-1; abundance: few; d_gene: NA; CDR3aa: CASSEQGPEAFF; CDR3nt: TGTGCCAGCAGTGAGCAGGGTCCTGAAGCTTTCTTT
v_gene: TRBV7-9; j_gene: TRBJ2-3; abundance: few; d_gene: TRBD2; CDR3aa: CASSLGLASTDTQYF; CDR3nt: TGTGCCAGCAGCCTGGGACTAGCGAGCACAGATACGCAGTATTTT
v_gene: TRBV14; j_gene: TRBJ1-2; abundance: NA; d_gene: NA; CDR3aa: CASSQDFDYGYTF; CDR3nt: TGTGCCAGCAGCCAAGACTTTGACTATGGCTACACCTTC
v_gene: TRBV5-1; j_gene: TRBJ2-5; abundance: NA; d_gene: TRBD2; CDR3aa: CASSFGAGARETQYF; CDR3nt: TGCGCCAGCAGCTTCGGAGCGGGGGCTCGGGAGACCCAGTACTTC
v_gene: TRBV5-8; j_gene: TRBJ1-2; abundance: NA; d_gene: NA; CDR3aa: CASSVFRPRHGYTF; CDR3nt: TGTGCCAGCAGCGTCTTCCGGCCTAGGCATGGCTACACCTTC
v_gene: TRBV5-1; j_gene: TRBJ1-1; abundance: NA; d_gene: NA; CDR3aa: CASSLDVYTEAFF; CDR3nt: TGCGCCAGCAGCTTGGATGTATACACTGAAGCTTTCTTT